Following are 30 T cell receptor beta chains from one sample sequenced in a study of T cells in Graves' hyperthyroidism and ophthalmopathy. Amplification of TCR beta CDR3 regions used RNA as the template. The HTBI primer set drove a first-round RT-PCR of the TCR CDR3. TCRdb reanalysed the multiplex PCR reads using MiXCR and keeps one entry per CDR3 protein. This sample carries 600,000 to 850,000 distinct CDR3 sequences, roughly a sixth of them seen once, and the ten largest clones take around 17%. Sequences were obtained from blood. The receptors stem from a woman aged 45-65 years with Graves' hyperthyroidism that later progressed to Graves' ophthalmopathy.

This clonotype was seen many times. CDR3 sequence: CSAPRGTTSYEQYF. The CDR3, as DNA: TGCAGTGCCCCCCGAGGGACTACTTCCTACGAGCAGTACTTC. The chain combines TRBV20-1 with TRBJ2-7; 7 nucleotides match TRBD2. This CDR3 has 14 residues. V gave up 6 bases and J gave up 1 base; unmatched junction bases: 9. CDR1 DFQATT and CDR2 SNEGSKA come from the germline V gene (reference sequence).

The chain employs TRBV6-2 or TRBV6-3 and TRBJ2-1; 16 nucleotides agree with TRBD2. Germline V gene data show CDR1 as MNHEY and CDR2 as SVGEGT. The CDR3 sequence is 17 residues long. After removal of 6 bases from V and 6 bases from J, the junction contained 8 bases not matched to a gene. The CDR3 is CASRGTSGGVQLNEQFF. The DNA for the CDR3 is TGTGCCAGCAGGGGGACTAGCGGGGGGGTACAACTCAATGAGCAGTTCTTC.

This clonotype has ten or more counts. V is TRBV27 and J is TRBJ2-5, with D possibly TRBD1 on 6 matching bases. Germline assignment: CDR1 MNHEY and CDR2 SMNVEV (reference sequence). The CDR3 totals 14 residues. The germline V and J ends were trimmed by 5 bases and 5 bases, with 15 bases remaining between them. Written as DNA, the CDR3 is TGTGCCAGCAGTGAGGAAACAGGGCGGGAGACCCAGTACTTC. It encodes CASSEETGRETQYF.

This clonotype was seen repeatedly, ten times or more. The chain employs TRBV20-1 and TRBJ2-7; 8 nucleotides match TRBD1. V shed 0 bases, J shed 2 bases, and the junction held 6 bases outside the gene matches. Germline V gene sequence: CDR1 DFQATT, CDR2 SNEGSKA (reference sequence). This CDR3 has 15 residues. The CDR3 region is CSARDPRGLPYEQYF. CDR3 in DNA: TGCAGTGCTAGAGATCCCAGGGGGCTCCCCTACGAGCAGTACTTC.

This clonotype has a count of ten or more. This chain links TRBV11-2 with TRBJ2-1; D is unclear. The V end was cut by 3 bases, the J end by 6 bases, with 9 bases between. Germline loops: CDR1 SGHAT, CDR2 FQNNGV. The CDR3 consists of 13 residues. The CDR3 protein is CASSFFERNEQFF. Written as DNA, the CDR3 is TGTGCCAGCAGCTTTTTCGAGCGCAATGAGCAGTTCTTC.

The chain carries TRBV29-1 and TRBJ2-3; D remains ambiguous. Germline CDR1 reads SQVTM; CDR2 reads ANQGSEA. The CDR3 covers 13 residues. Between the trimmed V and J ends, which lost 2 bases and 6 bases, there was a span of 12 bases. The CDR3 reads CSVETKAVDTQYF. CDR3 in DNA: TGCAGCGTTGAAACCAAAGCTGTGGATACGCAGTATTTT.

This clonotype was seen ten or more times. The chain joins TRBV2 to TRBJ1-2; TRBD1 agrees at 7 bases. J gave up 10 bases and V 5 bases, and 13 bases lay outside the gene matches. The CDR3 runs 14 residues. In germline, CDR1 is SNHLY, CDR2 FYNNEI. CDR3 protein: CASSFTGTDTYYTF. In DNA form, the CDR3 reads TGTGCCAGCAGTTTTACCGGGACAGATACTTACTACACCTTC.

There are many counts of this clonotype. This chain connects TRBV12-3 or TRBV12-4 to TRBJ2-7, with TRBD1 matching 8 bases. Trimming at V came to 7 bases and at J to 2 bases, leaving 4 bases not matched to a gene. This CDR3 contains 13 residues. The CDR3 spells CASTPGQAYEQYF. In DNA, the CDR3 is TGTGCCAGCACCCCGGGACAGGCCTACGAGCAGTACTTC.

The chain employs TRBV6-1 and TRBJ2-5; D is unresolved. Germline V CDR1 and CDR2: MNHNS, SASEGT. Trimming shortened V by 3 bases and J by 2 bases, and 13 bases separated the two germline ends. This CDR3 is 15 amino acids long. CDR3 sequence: CASSESFGIQETQYF. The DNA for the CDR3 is TGTGCCAGCAGTGAGTCGTTCGGTATACAAGAGACCCAGTACTTC.

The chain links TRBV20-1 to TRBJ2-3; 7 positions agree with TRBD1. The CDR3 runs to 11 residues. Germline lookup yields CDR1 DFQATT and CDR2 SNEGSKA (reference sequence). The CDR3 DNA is TGCAGCCCCGAGGGGGCCAATACGCAGTATTTT. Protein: CSPEGANTQYF.

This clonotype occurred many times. The CDR3 DNA follows: TGTGCCAGCAGCCAAGATCCCCAGACCCAGCCCCAGCATTTT. Its protein product is CASSQDPQTQPQHF. The rearrangement joins TRBV3-1 to TRBJ1-5; D not resolved. The V end was cut by 0 bases, the J end by 7 bases, with 10 bases between. Germline assignment: CDR1 LGHDT and CDR2 YNNKEL (reference sequence). This CDR3 region has 14 residues.

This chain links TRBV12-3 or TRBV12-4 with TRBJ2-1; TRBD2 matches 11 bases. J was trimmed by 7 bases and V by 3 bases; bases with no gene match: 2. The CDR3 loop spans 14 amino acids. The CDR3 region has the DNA TGTGCCAGCAGTTTTAGGACTAGCGGGAATGAGCAGTTCTTC. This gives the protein CASSFRTSGNEQFF.

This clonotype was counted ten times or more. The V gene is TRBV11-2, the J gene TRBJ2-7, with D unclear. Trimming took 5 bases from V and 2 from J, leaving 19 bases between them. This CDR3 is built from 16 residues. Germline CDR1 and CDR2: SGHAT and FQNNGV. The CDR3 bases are TGTGCCAGCAGCGCGCCCGACGGGCTACCTCCCTACGAGCAGTACTTC. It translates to CASSAPDGLPPYEQYF.

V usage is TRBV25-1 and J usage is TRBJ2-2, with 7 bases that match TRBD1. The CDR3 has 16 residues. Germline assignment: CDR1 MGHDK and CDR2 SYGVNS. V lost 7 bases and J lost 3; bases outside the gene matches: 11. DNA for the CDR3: TGTGCCAGCACTACTCTAGGGGACAGCCACACCGGGGAGCTGTTTTTT. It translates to CASTTLGDSHTGELFF.

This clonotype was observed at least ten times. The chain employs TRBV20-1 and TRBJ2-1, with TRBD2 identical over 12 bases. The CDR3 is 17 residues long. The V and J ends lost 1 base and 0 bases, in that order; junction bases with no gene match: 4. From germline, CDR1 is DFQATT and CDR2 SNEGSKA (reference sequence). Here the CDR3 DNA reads TGCAGTGCTAGAGTTCTAGCGGGGGGGAGCTCCTACAATGAGCAGTTCTTC. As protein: CSARVLAGGSSYNEQFF.

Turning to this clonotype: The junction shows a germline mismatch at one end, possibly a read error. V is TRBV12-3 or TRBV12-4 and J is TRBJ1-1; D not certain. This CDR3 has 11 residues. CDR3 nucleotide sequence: TGTGCCAGCAGTTTGGGCGCTGAATCTTTCTTT. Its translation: CASSLGAESFF.

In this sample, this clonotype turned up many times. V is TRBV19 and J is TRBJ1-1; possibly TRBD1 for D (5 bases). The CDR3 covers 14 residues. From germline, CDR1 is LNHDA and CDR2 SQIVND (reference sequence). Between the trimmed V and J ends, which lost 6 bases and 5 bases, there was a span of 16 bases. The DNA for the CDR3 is TGTGCCAGTAGCTTCTCCCGGGGCGGGACTGAAGCTTTCTTT. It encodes CASSFSRGGTEAFF.

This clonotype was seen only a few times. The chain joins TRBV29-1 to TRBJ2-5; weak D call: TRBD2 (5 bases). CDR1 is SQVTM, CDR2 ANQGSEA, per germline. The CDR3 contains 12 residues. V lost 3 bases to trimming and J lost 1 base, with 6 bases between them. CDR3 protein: CSVDGVQETQYF. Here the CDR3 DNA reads TGCAGCGTTGACGGGGTCCAAGAGACCCAGTACTTC. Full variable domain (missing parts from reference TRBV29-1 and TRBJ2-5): SAVISQKPSRDICQRGTSLTIQCQVDSQVTMMFWYRQQPGQSLTLIATANQGSEATYESGFVIDKFPISRPNLTFSTLTVSNMSPEDSSIYLCSVDGVQETQYFGPGTRLLVL.

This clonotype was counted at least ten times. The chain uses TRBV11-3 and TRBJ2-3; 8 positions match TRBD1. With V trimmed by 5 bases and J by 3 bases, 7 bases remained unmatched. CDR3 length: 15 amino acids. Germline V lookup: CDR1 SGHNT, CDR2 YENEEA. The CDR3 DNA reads TGTGCCAGCAGCCAGAGACAGGGGAGGACAGATACGCAGTATTTT. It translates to CASSQRQGRTDTQYF.

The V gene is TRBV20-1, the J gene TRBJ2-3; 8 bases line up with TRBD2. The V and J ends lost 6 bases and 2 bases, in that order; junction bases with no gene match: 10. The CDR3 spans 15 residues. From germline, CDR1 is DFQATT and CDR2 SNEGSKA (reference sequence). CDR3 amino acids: CSANTAGGVTDTQYF. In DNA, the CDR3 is TGCAGTGCAAACACTGCGGGGGGTGTCACAGATACGCAGTATTTT.

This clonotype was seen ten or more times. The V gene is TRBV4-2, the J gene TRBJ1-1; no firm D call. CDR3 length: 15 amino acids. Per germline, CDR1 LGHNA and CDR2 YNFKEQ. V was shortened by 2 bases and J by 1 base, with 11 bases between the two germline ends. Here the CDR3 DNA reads TGTGCCAGCAGCCAATACGGGCGCGAGAACACTGAAGCTTTCTTT. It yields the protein CASSQYGRENTEAFF.

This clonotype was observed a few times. The CDR3 DNA reads TGTGCCAGCAGTTACATGAGACAGACAGATACGCAGTATTTT. Translation: CASSYMRQTDTQYF. V usage is TRBV6-2 or TRBV6-3 and J usage is TRBJ2-3; D perhaps matches TRBD1 (5 bases). Germline assignment: CDR1 MNHEY and CDR2 SVGEGT. V gave up 2 bases and J gave up 3 bases, with 9 bases separating them. The CDR3 has 14 amino acids.

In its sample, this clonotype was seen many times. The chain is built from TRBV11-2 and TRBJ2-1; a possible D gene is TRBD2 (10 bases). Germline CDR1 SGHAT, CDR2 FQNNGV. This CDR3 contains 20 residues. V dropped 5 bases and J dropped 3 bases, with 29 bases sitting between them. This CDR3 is CASSDRGERVASGGYNEQFF. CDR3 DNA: TGTGCCAGCAGCGACAGGGGGGAGAGAGTTGCTAGCGGGGGCTACAATGAGCAGTTCTTC.

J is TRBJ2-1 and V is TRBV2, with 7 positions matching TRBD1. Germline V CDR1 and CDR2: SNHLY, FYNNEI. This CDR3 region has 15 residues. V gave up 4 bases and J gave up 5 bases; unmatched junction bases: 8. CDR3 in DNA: TGTGCCAGCAGTGGGGAATTAACAGGGGACAATGAGCAGTTCTTC. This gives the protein CASSGELTGDNEQFF.

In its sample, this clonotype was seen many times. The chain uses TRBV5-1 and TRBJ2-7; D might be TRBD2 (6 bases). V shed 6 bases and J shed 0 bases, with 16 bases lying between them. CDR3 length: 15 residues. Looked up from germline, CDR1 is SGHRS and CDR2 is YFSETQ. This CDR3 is CASTPEGRSSYEQYF. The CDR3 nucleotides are TGCGCCAGCACCCCGGAGGGCAGGAGCTCCTACGAGCAGTACTTC. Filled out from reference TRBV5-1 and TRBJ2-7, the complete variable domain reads KAGVTQTPRYLIKTRGQQVTLSCSPISGHRSVSWYQQTPGQGLQFLFEYFSETQRNKGNFPGRFSGRQFSNSRSEMNVSTLELGDSALYLCASTPEGRSSYEQYFGPGTRLTVT.

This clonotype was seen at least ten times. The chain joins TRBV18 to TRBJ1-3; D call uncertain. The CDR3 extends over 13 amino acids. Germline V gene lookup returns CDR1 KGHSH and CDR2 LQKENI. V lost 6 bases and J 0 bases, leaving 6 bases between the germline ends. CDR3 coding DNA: TGTGCCAGCTCTGAAACCTCTGGAAACACCATATATTTT. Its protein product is CASSETSGNTIYF.

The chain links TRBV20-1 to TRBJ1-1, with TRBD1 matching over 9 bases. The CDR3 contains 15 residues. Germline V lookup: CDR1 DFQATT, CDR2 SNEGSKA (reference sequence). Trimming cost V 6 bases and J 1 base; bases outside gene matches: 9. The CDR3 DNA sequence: TGCAGTGCCTCACCCCCGGGACAGGGGAACACTGAAGCTTTCTTT. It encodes CSASPPGQGNTEAFF.

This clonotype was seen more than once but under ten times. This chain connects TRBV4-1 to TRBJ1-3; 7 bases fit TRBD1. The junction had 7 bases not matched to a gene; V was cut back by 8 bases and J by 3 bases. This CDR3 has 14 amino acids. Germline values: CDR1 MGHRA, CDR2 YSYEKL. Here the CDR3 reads CASGGGGYGNTIYF. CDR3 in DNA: TGCGCCAGCGGTGGAGGGGGCTATGGAAACACCATATATTTT.

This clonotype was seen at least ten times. The CDR3 region is CASSSGRSEAFF. The DNA of the CDR3 is TGTGCCAGCAGCTCAGGACGGTCTGAAGCTTTCTTT. The genes are TRBV11-3 and TRBJ1-1; D uncertain. The CDR3 length is 12 residues. Germline-derived CDR1 and CDR2 are SGHNT and YENEEA. Trimming left V 4 bases short and J 6 bases short, with 9 bases between.

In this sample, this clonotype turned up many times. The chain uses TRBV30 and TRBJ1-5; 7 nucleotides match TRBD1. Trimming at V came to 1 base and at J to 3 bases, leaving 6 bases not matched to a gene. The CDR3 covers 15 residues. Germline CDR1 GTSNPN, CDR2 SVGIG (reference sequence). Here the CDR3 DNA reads TGTGCCTGGAGTGCCGGAGGGACAGTCAATCAGCCCCAGCATTTT. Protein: CAWSAGGTVNQPQHF.